What follows are 23 T cell receptor beta chains derived from one specimen sequenced in a study of T-cell memory formation after mild COVID-19. Each CDR3 protein gets one entry after TCRdb re-called the 5' RACE reads with MiXCR. Seen here are 360,000 or so distinct CDR3 sequences, 25% to 30% observed once, and the top ten hold 13%. What was sequenced was PBMCs or a T cell subset sorted from them (not recorded which). All receptors come from an adult woman who had mild COVID-19 (a few samples of this study predate the infection). Cell type and time point are not known.

The V call is TRBV2, the J call TRBJ2-3; 8 bases agree with TRBD2. V lost 1 base to trimming and J lost 6 bases; unmatched junction nucleotides: 6. The germline V gene encodes CDR1 SNHLY and CDR2 FYNNEI. There are 15 residues in the CDR3. The chain's CDR3 is CASSEGGLAVDTQYF. The DNA of the CDR3 is TGTGCCAGCAGTGAAGGAGGACTAGCTGTGGATACGCAGTATTTT.

This clonotype was counted between two and nine times. The rearrangement links TRBV7-3 to TRBJ2-7, with 7 bases that match TRBD2. The CDR3 has 14 amino acids. V shed 3 bases and J 5 bases; nucleotides not matched to a gene: 7. CDR1 is SGHTA and CDR2 is FQGTGA in the germline V gene. CDR3 DNA: TGTGCCAGCAGCTTGAACGGGGGGAATAACGAGCAGTACTTC. The encoded protein is CASSLNGGNNEQYF.

Of note for this clonotype: Relative to the germline gene, one junction end is altered; a read error may explain this. The rearrangement links TRBV6-1 to TRBJ2-6; D may be TRBD2 (7 bases). The CDR3 extends over 16 amino acids. The germline CDR1 and CDR2 sequences are MNHNS and SASEGT. CDR3 coding DNA: TGTGCCAGAAGTGACAAGGGGGGGTCTGGGGCCAACGTCCTGACTTTC. Translated, it gives CARSDKGGSGANVLTF.

This clonotype was detected a few times. The chain is built from TRBV19 and TRBJ2-1; 10 bases match TRBD2. The V gene's germline CDR1 is LNHDA and CDR2 SQIVND (reference sequence). The CDR3 is 13 amino acids. CDR3 sequence: CSSGGPSYNEQFF. The CDR3 DNA follows: TGTTCTAGCGGGGGACCCTCCTACAATGAGCAGTTCTTC.

The gene calls are TRBV5-1 and TRBJ2-7; TRBD2 might be the D (5 bases). The CDR3 consists of 13 residues. The V gene's germline CDR1 is SGHRS and CDR2 YFSETQ. V lost 6 bases and J 5 bases, leaving 15 bases between the germline ends. The CDR3 sequence: CASNPDSSDEQYF. As DNA, the CDR3 is TGCGCCAGCAACCCGGACTCGTCCGACGAGCAGTACTTC.

This clonotype was seen many times. V usage is TRBV6-5 and J usage is TRBJ2-4; a possible D gene is TRBD1 (6 bases). Per the germline V gene, CDR1 is MNHEY and CDR2 is SVGAGI. The CDR3 is 16 amino acids. Trimming shortened V by 5 bases and J by 0 bases, and 14 bases separated the two germline ends. The CDR3 reads CASSGTGMVAKNIQYF. The CDR3 coding sequence is TGTGCCAGCAGTGGCACAGGGATGGTAGCCAAAAACATTCAGTACTTC.

The chain has TRBV2 and TRBJ2-4, with 9 bases matching TRBD2. Germline V gene data show CDR1 as SNHLY and CDR2 as FYNNEI. The trim removed 9 bases at V and 3 bases at J, leaving 9 bases unmatched. The CDR3 length is 15 residues. CDR3: CASRRREGRKNIQYF. The CDR3 DNA follows: TGTGCCAGTCGGCGGCGGGAGGGCCGCAAAAACATTCAGTACTTC.

This clonotype was counted between two and nine times. The rearrangement joins TRBV5-6 to TRBJ1-1; D unresolved. This CDR3 contains 15 residues. The V gene's germline CDR1 is SGHDT and CDR2 YYEEEE. Trimming took 3 bases from V and 0 from J, leaving 12 bases between them. Written as DNA, the CDR3 is TGTGCCAGCAGCTCTTCAGCGTTCATGAACACTGAAGCTTTCTTT. Translation: CASSSSAFMNTEAFF.

The chain couples TRBV7-9 to TRBJ2-4; TRBD2 agrees at 9 bases. Germline lookup yields CDR1 SEHNR and CDR2 FQNEAQ (reference sequence). CDR3 length: 16 residues. V was pared by 4 bases and J by 6 bases, with 10 bases of the junction left unmatched. The CDR3 sequence is CASSSTGTSSGNIQYF. The CDR3 DNA reads as TGTGCCAGCAGCTCCACCGGGACTAGCTCCGGAAACATTCAGTACTTC.

This rearrangement joins TRBV10-3 to TRBJ2-5; a weak D match, TRBD1 (6 bases). V was clipped by 6 bases and J by 2 bases, with 13 bases between them. Germline values: CDR1 ENHRY, CDR2 SYGVKD. This CDR3 is built from 14 residues. This chain's CDR3 is CAISETGQQETQYF. The CDR3 coding sequence is TGTGCCATCAGCGAGACGGGACAACAAGAGACCCAGTACTTC.

This clonotype was found a few times. The chain recombines TRBV5-1 with TRBJ1-1; D is unresolved. CDR1 is SGHRS, CDR2 YFSETQ, per germline. V was trimmed by 0 bases and J by 5 bases, leaving 11 bases between them. The CDR3 has 14 residues. Here the CDR3 DNA reads TGCGCCAGCAGCTTGGGGGTTGTCTTGACTGAAGCTTTCTTT. Its protein product is CASSLGVVLTEAFF.

In this sample, this clonotype turned up a few times. This rearrangement joins TRBV12-3 or TRBV12-4 to TRBJ2-3, with 8 nucleotides matching TRBD1. There are 15 residues in the CDR3. Trimming removed 5 bases from V and 0 bases from J; junction bases left unmatched: 4. Here the CDR3 reads CASSPRTGSTDTQYF. The DNA of the CDR3 is TGTGCCAGCAGTCCCCGGACAGGGAGCACAGATACGCAGTATTTT.

The sample holds a few counts of this clonotype. V gene TRBV20-1 combines with J gene TRBJ2-1, with 9 bases aligning to TRBD2. Per germline, CDR1 DFQATT and CDR2 SNEGSKA (reference sequence). The J segment lost 6 bases and the V segment lost 3 bases, leaving 6 bases of the junction unmatched. The CDR3 has 14 residues. The CDR3, as DNA: TGCAGTGCTAGTCCTTATAGCGGGAGCAATGAGCAGTTCTTC. It translates to CSASPYSGSNEQFF.

This clonotype was picked up a small number of times. The rearrangement uses TRBV6-4 and TRBJ2-2; 7 nucleotides align to TRBD2. The CDR3 consists of 18 residues. Germline CDR1 and CDR2: MRHNA and SNTAGT. J was trimmed by 3 bases and V by 4 bases; bases with no gene match: 14. The CDR3 protein is CASSAVVPSGGYTGELFF. CDR3 coding DNA: TGTGCCAGCAGTGCTGTTGTGCCTAGCGGTGGCTACACCGGGGAGCTGTTTTTT.

This clonotype has only a few counts. Here the CDR3 DNA reads TGTGCCACCAGTGATTCCGGGACAGGGGGCACCGGGGAGCTGTTTTTT. Encoded protein: CATSDSGTGGTGELFF. The rearrangement joins TRBV24-1 to TRBJ2-2, with 11 bases aligning to TRBD1. V lost 2 bases to trimming and J lost 4 bases; unmatched junction nucleotides: 2. Germline V gives CDR1 KGHDR, CDR2 SFDVKD. The CDR3 is made up of 16 amino acids.

In its sample, this clonotype was seen a few times. The V and J genes are TRBV11-1 and TRBJ1-1; D gene ambiguous. In germline, CDR1 is SGHAT, CDR2 FQDESV (reference sequence). This CDR3 contains 13 residues. The ends were cut back, 3 bases at V and 1 base at J, with 6 bases in the middle. The CDR3 loop reads CASSFPGNTEAFF. CDR3 DNA: TGTGCCAGCAGCTTTCCGGGGAACACTGAAGCTTTCTTT.

On this clonotype itself: One end of the junction fails to match germline, which may point to a read error. This rearrangement joins TRBV7-2 to TRBJ2-5; possible D gene TRBD1, 6 bases. The CDR3 spans 13 residues. The germline CDR1 and CDR2 sequences are SGHTA and FQGNSA. Here the CDR3 DNA reads TGTGCCAGCAGCTCGAGGGGACAAGCGACCCAGTACTTC. It yields the protein CASSSRGQATQYF.

The chain combines TRBV4-1 with TRBJ2-7; TRBD1 aligns across 12 bases. The CDR3 length is 17 residues. With V trimmed by 0 bases and J by 3 bases, 6 bases remained unmatched. Germline CDR1 is MGHRA and CDR2 is YSYEKL. The CDR3 loop is CASSQDGTGGEDYEQYF. DNA for the CDR3: TGCGCCAGCAGCCAAGATGGGACAGGGGGCGAAGACTACGAGCAGTACTTC.

In this sample, this clonotype turned up a few times. The chain uses TRBV5-1 and TRBJ2-7; 9 nucleotides agree with TRBD1. This CDR3 is 16 amino acids long. V was clipped by 5 bases and J by 2 bases; unmatched bases: 11. Per the germline V gene, CDR1 is SGHRS and CDR2 is YFSETQ. CDR3 sequence reads: CASSSLTGGPTYEQYF. The DNA for the CDR3 is TGCGCCAGCAGTTCCCTCACAGGGGGCCCAACCTACGAGCAGTACTTC.

This clonotype was counted only a few times. J is TRBJ2-3 and V is TRBV20-1, with D perhaps assigned TRBD1 or TRBD2 (6 bases each). CDR1 is DFQATT, CDR2 SNEGSKA, per germline (reference sequence). V gave up 1 base and J gave up 5 bases, with 13 bases separating them. The CDR3 extends over 14 amino acids. This CDR3 reads CSARVQGRQDTQYF. In nucleotides, the CDR3 is TGCAGTGCTAGAGTCCAGGGGAGGCAAGATACGCAGTATTTT.

This chain links TRBV7-9 with TRBJ1-1; D may be TRBD1 (6 bases). Germline-derived CDR1 and CDR2 are SEHNR and FQNEAQ (reference sequence). Deletions cut 2 bases from V and 1 base from J, with 11 bases between. There are 15 residues in the CDR3. CDR3 coding DNA: TGTGCCAGCAGCTTAAGGGGGGACCCGAACACTGAAGCTTTCTTT. This gives the protein CASSLRGDPNTEAFF.

The rearrangement links TRBV12-3 or TRBV12-4 to TRBJ2-3; 8 bases map to TRBD2. With 5 bases clipped from V and 7 bases from J, the junction kept 8 bases outside the gene matches. The length of the CDR3 is 14 residues. The CDR3 region is CASSPRTSFNTQYF. In DNA form, the CDR3 reads TGTGCCAGCAGTCCTAGGACTAGCTTCAATACGCAGTATTTT.

The chain uses TRBV5-1 and TRBJ2-5; 7 bases agree with TRBD1. The V segment lost 3 bases and the J segment 4 bases; nucleotides outside the gene matches: 3. The germline CDR1 and CDR2 sequences are SGHRS and YFSETQ. The CDR3 has 13 residues. CDR3 sequence (DNA): TGCGCCAGCAGCTCGACAGGGTTAGAGACCCAGTACTTC. Protein sequence: CASSSTGLETQYF.